The 5 T cell receptor beta chains below were found in one sample sequenced in a study of molecular identifiers for immune sequencing clone quantification. MiXCR, applied by TCRdb to the PCR reads, yields one record per CDR3 protein. The table records hundreds of thousands of distinct CDR3 sequences, around 25% of them present only once. The material sequenced was naive CD8+ T cells from blood, with Jurkat cell RNA spiked in. Indicated subset: FACS-sorted CD8+CD4-CCR7+CD45RA+ naive T cells. These receptors all come from a human donor in good health. Some libraries in this study had Jurkat cell RNA spiked in.

V gene TRBV5-1 combines with J gene TRBJ2-7; TRBD1 is a possible D gene (6 bases). Trimming removed 4 bases at V and 3 bases at J, with 26 bases between. Per the germline V gene, CDR1 is SGHRS and CDR2 is YFSETQ. The CDR3 extends over 18 amino acids. The CDR3 nucleotides read TGCGCCAGCAGCGTGAGTCACCCCCAGGGGTCTTTTTTCTACGAGCAGTACTTC. It encodes CASSVSHPQGSFFYEQYF.

Points on this clonotype: The junction departs from germline at one end; a sequencing error may be responsible. V is TRBV5-3 and J is TRBJ2-5; TRBD2 matches 8 bases. TRBV5-3 has ORF status, its function being uncertain. The CDR3 loop spans 15 amino acids. The CDR3 coding sequence is TGTGCCAGCAGCTCTGTAGCGGGGAGCCAAGAGGCCCAGTACTTC. Translated, it gives CASSSVAGSQEAQYF.

The chain has TRBV7-8 and TRBJ1-5; 8 nucleotides line up with TRBD1. The CDR3 sequence is 15 residues long. The J segment lost 5 bases and the V segment lost 0 bases, leaving 3 bases of the junction unmatched. Germline V gene data show CDR1 as SGHVS and CDR2 as FQNEAQ. The CDR3 region has the DNA TGTGCCAGCAGCTTAGCAAACAGGGGGGATCAGCCCCAGCATTTT. Translated: CASSLANRGDQPQHF.

This clonotype has ten or more counts. The chain carries TRBV20-1 and TRBJ2-5; tentatively, D is TRBD1 (5 bases). Germline V CDR1 and CDR2: DFQATT, SNEGSKA (reference sequence). V gave up 0 bases and J gave up 4 bases, with 15 bases separating them. The CDR3 has 15 amino acids. Written as DNA, the CDR3 is TGCAGTGCTAGAGATAGAAGGGGCGCGTTAGAGACCCAGTACTTC. It yields the protein CSARDRRGALETQYF.

On this clonotype: This may come from a read error, since a much larger clone is one base off. V gene TRBV13 combines with J gene TRBJ1-2; D gene uncertain. The germline V gene has CDR1 PRHDT and CDR2 FYEKMQ (reference sequence). CDR3 length equals 15 residues. Trimming pared 0 bases from V and 5 bases from J, leaving 13 bases between. The CDR3 loop reads CASSLGWEWGYGYTF. Here the CDR3 DNA reads TGTGCCAGCAGCTTAGGCTGGGAATGGGGTTATGGCTACACCTTC.